The table lists the clone carrying this TCR beta chain with a few counts. One end of the junction is discordant with germline, which a read error may explain. Investigators amplified TCR beta CDR3 regions from RNA transcripts. HTBI primers served in a first-round RT-PCR, which a second-round multiplex PCR followed. In TCRdb, the multiplex PCR reads were re-called with MiXCR into one record per CDR3 protein. The sample consists of about 1.2 million distinct CDR3 sequences, approximately 35% of them appearing once. CDR1 SQVTM and CDR2 ANQGSEA come from the germline V gene. This CDR3 contains 13 residues. This record belongs to a study of Graves' ophthalmopathy and Graves' hyperthyroidism.

The sequence was collected from an adult man with Graves' hyperthyroidism. The sample taken for sequencing was peripheral blood or thyroid tissue (not recorded which). V gene TRBV29-1 combines with J gene TRBJ2-6; D assignment may be TRBD1 or TRBD2 (7 bases each). The CDR3 DNA reads TGCAGCGTTGCAAGGGGGCGGGGGAACACTGAAGCTTTC. This sequence encodes CSVARGRGNTEAF.